This entry concerns a single TCR beta chain. This clonotype came up many times. The antigen this receptor binds is unknown. Base quality data are lacking; no much larger clone is found one base away. Ophthalmopathy patients had moderately to severely active disease, Clinical Activity Score of at least 3, NOSPECS grade of at least 4, and duration under 3 months. Patients with uncontrolled infections, other autoimmune diseases, pregnancy or lactation were excluded. Diagnoses were established on the basis of clinical symptoms, serum thyroxine and TRAb, thyroid ultrasound, and orbital computed tomography. Ficoll-Paque density gradient centrifugation was used to isolate PBMCs from 8.5 to 10 ml of fresh peripheral blood. Total RNA was extracted using Trizol reagent, and RNA quality was assessed on an Agilent 2100 Bioanalyzer. The data were taken from a study of T cells in Graves' hyperthyroidism and ophthalmopathy (dated by TCRdb to about 2019). Background for the entire study: Peripheral blood samples were taken at initial diagnosis, before any treatment was given. The study also compared thyroid tissue and blood T-cell repertoires from about six Graves' hyperthyroidism patients. After sampling, hyperthyroidism patients received methimazole starting at 30 mg daily, and ophthalmopathy patients received high-dose intravenous methylprednisolone. Prospective prediction of ophthalmopathy was tested in an independent validation cohort consisting of some 18 hyperthyroidism patients and 17 patients who later progressed to ophthalmopathy. The paper reports TCR Vbeta CDR3 sequencing of fewer than 150 peripheral blood samples: 43 ophthalmopathy, approximately 74 hyperthyroidism and approximately 17 progressor patients. The 100 discovery patients were divided at random into training and test sets in a 7:3 ratio. To identify distinguishing TCR V-J signatures, a discovery cohort of around 100 patients was used, comprising 40 to 45 with Graves' ophthalmopathy and under 60 with stable Graves' hyperthyroidism. Beyond this particular receptor, the publication reports: Most expanded thyroid clonotypes (frequency above 0.001) were also detected in blood, suggesting blood repertoires may reflect thyroid immune responses. Sample size was not statistically predetermined, and blinding of investigators to group allocation was not performed. In validation, the model predicted progression to ophthalmopathy with just under 71% sensitivity and approximately 78% specificity, a median of 6.5 months before onset. In cross-validation, a model built on a 13 V-J signature told ophthalmopathy apart from stable hyperthyroidism with 85% to 90% sensitivity and roughly 82% specificity, and in testing the same model reached 80%/75%.

The TCR beta CDR3 regions were amplified from the RNA transcripts. For the first round of RT-PCR on the TCR CDR3, the HTBI primer set was used together with the Qiagen OneStep RT-PCR kit. The libraries were constructed in a second round of multiplex PCR and then size-selected and purified. The libraries were sequenced on an Illumina HiSeq2000 using paired-end 100 bp reads. The source study handled its data this way. Raw data were processed with SOAPnuke, discarding reads with adapters, uncalled bases, mean Phred below 15, or no exact constant-primer or identifier match. High-quality paired reads were merged using COPE v1.2.5, and each unique nucleotide sequence was defined as a clonotype. MiTCR v1.1 was used to align the clonotypes against IMGT TRBV, TRBD and TRBJ reference segments. Analysis was restricted to V-J combinations with a frequency above 0.0001, which covered about 99% of repertoires. A TCS score was defined as the ratio between F50 (clonal expansion) and ExV (chaos), using BLOSUM62-based TCRdist between CDR3 peptides within each V-J. Welch's t-statistics and random forest reduced around 520 V-J features to around 14, which were used in a naive Bayes classifier (R e1071). TCRdb reprocessing: public reads trimmed at Q25 with fastp, clones called with MiXCR, in-frame beta chains kept. CDR3 protein duplicates are merged, each entry listing the most common genes and DNA. TCRdb, not the original authors, processed these V and J calls. This sample has approximately 380,000 distinct CDR3 sequences in its table, and about 18% of those were observed once. Around two fifths of the sample comes from the top ten.

The CDR3 starts with the cysteine, ends with the phenylalanine, and has 13 residues. The sequence is cut down to CDR3 DNA, 39 bases in frame from base 1. A distance of 12 bases separates the germline ends of V and J, which lose 6 bases and 7 bases respectively. The clonotype comes from a man between 18 and 35 years old with Graves' ophthalmopathy. This sequence uses TRBV12-3 or TRBV12-4 and TRBJ2-2; D gene: possibly TRBD1, on 5 matching bases. The sequenced material came from blood. The CDR3 here reads CASSHRISGELFF. The DNA sequence is TGTGCCAGCAGCCACAGGATTAGCGGGGAGCTGTTTTTT.